This T cell receptor beta chain appears in the sequencing data of a study of regulatory T cells in long-lasting Graves disease (dated by TCRdb to the early 2020s). Notes on the research overall: In the newly diagnosed Graves' disease group, patients had been taking antithyroid drugs for less than 3 months. Patients with persistent Graves' disease were compared with patients with newly diagnosed Graves' disease using TCR sequencing and RNA sequencing of peripheral blood. The study was conducted in China and was registered as a clinical trial. A total of around 35 samples underwent TCR sequencing, from about 13 patients with persistent Graves' disease and 20 patients with newly diagnosed Graves' disease.

Library construction relied on multiplex PCR. The sequencer listed for this sample is Illumina HiSeq 4000. iRepertoire HTBI primers and Arm-PCR amplification of CDR3 regions were used to construct TCR beta libraries. Before sequencing, the PCR products underwent gel purification. The original pipeline was this. Across samples, about 64 TRBV and 14 TRBJ segments were identified and used for gene usage analysis of CDR3 amino acid clonotypes. Filtered high-quality paired reads were merged into contigs using COPE and FqMerger. BLAST was used to align contigs to IMGT TRBV, TRBD and TRBJ reference genes, and CDR3 was defined according to IMGT. Clonotypes above 0.1% frequency were classified as highly expanded clones. Repertoire diversity was measured by Shannon entropy, and V-J evenness by the Gini coefficient. Clonotypes shared by more than one individual were considered public. The public reads were reprocessed in TCRdb via fastp at Q25 and MiXCR, keeping in-frame beta chains. CDR3 protein duplicates are merged, each entry listing the most common genes and DNA. In this record, the V and J calls reflect TCRdb's handling and not the investigators' own analysis. This sample lists about 470,000 distinct CDR3 sequences; about 16% were detected once. The biggest ten clones account for roughly a sixth of the sample.

Summary of the overall study and its limitations: The small sample size was acknowledged by the authors as a limitation that may reduce accuracy. Lower TCR Shannon entropy and fewer highly expanded clones were observed in persistent Graves' disease patients than in newly diagnosed patients, which suggested clonal expansion. Preferential use of TRBV28, TRBJ1-2 and TRBJ2-5 was observed in persistent disease, whereas TRBV20-1 and TRBJ2-1 were favored in newly diagnosed disease. Only the TCR beta chain was sequenced and analyzed. Persistent patients shared more public clonotypes among themselves (more than 2,500) than newly diagnosed patients did (about 1,000). Peripheral blood alone was examined, since thyroid tissue, which constituted the primary lesion, could not be accessed.

The time point label of this sample denotes: newly diagnosed GD, antithyroid drugs for less than 3 months. For both TCR sequencing and RNA sequencing, RNA was extracted from PBMCs in TRIzol. The diagnosis of Graves' disease followed American Thyroid Association guidelines. The patients came from an endocrinology department in Xi'an, China. Each patient gave about 10 milliliters of peripheral blood, collected in an EDTA anticoagulant tube. Ficoll Paque Plus density gradient separation was used to isolate PBMCs, and no further T cell sorting was performed. RNA quality was checked with an Agilent 2100 Bioanalyzer and agarose gel, and concentration with a NanoDrop 2000. This clonotype was observed at least ten times. The clone's antigen remains unknown. Base qualities are not recorded, but no much larger clone differs from it by a single base. Per the germline V gene, SGHTA is the CDR1 and FQGTGA is the CDR2. After removal of 4 bases from V and 5 bases from J, the junction retains 6 bases not matched to a gene. The CDR3 contains 15 residues, cysteine and phenylalanine counted. The kept DNA is CDR3 alone, 45 bases in frame from the first base.

These records were also assigned to another study, of T cells in Graves' hyperthyroidism and ophthalmopathy. That second report states: A patient counted as having stable Graves' hyperthyroidism if no progression to ophthalmopathy occurred over 18 months of follow-up. Hyperthyroidism patients were newly diagnosed, had a disease duration of under 2 months, and were aged 18 to 65 years. The study excluded patients with uncontrolled infections, other autoimmune diseases, pregnancy or lactation. Diagnoses relied on clinical symptoms, serum thyroxine and TRAb, thyroid ultrasound and orbital computed tomography. The TCR CDR3 was subjected to a first round of RT-PCR using the HTBI primer set and the Qiagen OneStep RT-PCR kit. Most expanded thyroid clonotypes (frequency above 0.001) were also detected in blood, a finding suggesting that blood repertoires may reflect thyroid immune responses. A 13 V-J signature model separated ophthalmopathy from stable hyperthyroidism, with over 85% sensitivity and about 81% specificity in cross-validation and 80%/75% in testing. During validation, the model predicted progression to ophthalmopathy a median of around six months ahead of onset, with approximately 70% sensitivity and 72.22% specificity. To identify distinguishing TCR V-J signatures, a discovery cohort of about 95 patients was used, comprising 43 with Graves' ophthalmopathy and roughly 60 with stable Graves' hyperthyroidism. An independent validation cohort of under 20 hyperthyroidism patients and approximately 15 patients who later progressed to ophthalmopathy tested prospective prediction of ophthalmopathy. The 75 to 100 discovery patients were divided at random into training and test sets in a 7:3 ratio. In addition, the study compared T-cell repertoires in thyroid tissue and in blood from five to seven Graves' hyperthyroidism patients. Once sampling was done, hyperthyroidism patients were given methimazole at a starting dose of 30 mg daily, whereas ophthalmopathy patients were given high-dose intravenous methylprednisolone. Libraries were constructed in a second round of multiplex PCR, after which size selection and purification were carried out. Paired-end sequencing of the libraries was performed with 100 bp reads on an Illumina HiSeq2000. SOAPnuke was used to process the raw data, throwing out any read that contained adapters or uncalled bases, had a mean Phred below 15, or lacked an exact constant-primer or identifier match. High-quality paired reads were merged using COPE v1.2.5, and each unique nucleotide sequence was defined as a clonotype. MiTCR v1.1 was used to align clonotypes to the IMGT TRBV, TRBD and TRBJ reference segments. Only V-J combinations with frequency above 0.0001, covering 99% to 99.2% of repertoires, were analysed. The TCS score was defined as F50 (clonal expansion) divided by E x V (chaos), with BLOSUM62-based TCRdist calculated between CDR3 peptides within each V-J. Welch's t-statistics and random forest reduced around 520 V-J features to 13, which were used in a naive Bayes classifier (R e1071). Sample size was not statistically predetermined, and investigators were not blinded to group allocation. The paper describes TCR Vbeta CDR3 sequencing of roughly 130 peripheral blood samples, made up of approximately 40 ophthalmopathy patients, approximately 73 hyperthyroidism patients and roughly 17 progressor patients.

The starting material was peripheral blood mononuclear cells (PBMCs), obtained at new diagnosis, from a patient treated with antithyroid drugs. The receptor chain draws on TRBV7-3 and TRBJ2-2, and 8 junctional nucleotides match TRBD2. The receptor comes from a woman aged 30 to 39 with Graves disease. Donor details come from another sample of the same person, matched by shared clones. Read as DNA, the sequence is TGTGCCAGCAGCTCCGGGGGGGCAGGGACCGGGGAGCTGTTTTTT. This encodes CASSSGGAGTGELFF.